This section outlines one T cell receptor beta chain sequence together with its context. How the authors handled the data: Reference gene primer amplification yielded estimated nucleated cell counts. Clones were read by immunoSEQ multiplex PCR, and TCRdb kept only the in-frame ones, dropping some. The V and J calls and clone size come from that table; D and trimming were worked out from the DNA. The table shows under 300,000 clones, with roughly 90% occurring only once. The data were taken from a study of blood T cell repertoires in COVID-19. Study summary: Sample material is recorded as cDNA or gDNA derived from T cells, B-cell-depleted T cells, or PBMCs.

The Seattle patients, enrolled during active infection, were followed longitudinally. This CDR3 spans 13 amino acids. V dropped 7 bases and J dropped 4; count of bases not matched to a gene: 2. The germline gives CDR1 WSHSY, CDR2 SAAADI. The chain recombines TRBV10-2 with TRBJ1-1; 11 bases line up with TRBD1. The material sequenced was peripheral blood. This sequence originates from a woman aged 65 to 85 with COVID-19, enrolled during active disease. CDR3 in amino acids: CASKGTGGTEAFF. In nucleotides, the CDR3 is TGCGCCAGCAAAGGGACAGGGGGCACTGAAGCTTTCTTT.